The 10 T cell receptor beta chains below come from one sample, sequenced in a study of PD-1 blockade in classical Hodgkin lymphoma. Time point described: cycle 4 day 1 (C4D1), after less than seven weeks of nivolumab. Each patient's relapse followed autologous stem cell transplantation, and brentuximab vedotin exposure varied. Profiled with immunoSEQ multiplex PCR; TCRdb holds only in-frame clones, not every one. The sample lists around 93,000 clones; roughly 73% were seen once. The sample consisted of peripheral blood mononuclear cells (PBMCs), taken before the fourth cycle of nivolumab. The origin of the receptors is a human donor with classical Hodgkin lymphoma.

This chain connects TRBV5-4 to TRBJ2-7; D not resolved. This CDR3 is built from 14 residues. Trimming removed 4 bases at V and 1 base at J, with 12 bases between. CDR1 and CDR2 (germline): SGHNT, YYREEE (reference sequence). CDR3 residues: CASSLRDLSYEQYF. DNA for the CDR3: TGTGCCAGCAGCCTCCGTGATCTATCCTACGAGCAGTACTTC. Full variable domain (remainder filled in from reference TRBV5-4 and TRBJ2-7): ETGVTQSPTHLIKTRGQQVTLRCSSQSGHNTVSWYQQALGQGPQFIFQYYREEENGRGNFPPRFSGLQFPNYSSELNVNALELDDSALYLCASSLRDLSYEQYFGPGTRLTVT.

A few counts support this clone. The V call is TRBV7-9, the J call TRBJ2-7; D perhaps matches TRBD1 (5 bases). The germline V gene encodes CDR1 SEHNR and CDR2 FQNEAQ (reference sequence). The CDR3 runs to 15 residues. Between the trimmed V and J ends, which lost 2 bases and 6 bases, there was a span of 17 bases. CDR3 bases: TGTGCCAGCAGCTTAAGCTCGGGCAGGGCCTCCGAGCAGTACTTC. Amino acid sequence: CASSLSSGRASEQYF.

The chain joins TRBV28 to TRBJ2-7; TRBD2 matches at 11 bases. Germline V lookup: CDR1 MDHEN, CDR2 SYDVKM. The CDR3 has 15 residues. Trimming cost V 6 bases and J 2 bases; bases outside gene matches: 6. CDR3 loop: CASRLAGGPTYEQYF. The CDR3, as DNA: TGTGCCAGCAGATTAGCGGGAGGGCCGACCTACGAGCAGTACTTC. The whole variable domain, remainder taken from reference TRBV28 and TRBJ2-7, is DVKVTQSSRYLVKRTGEKVFLECVQDMDHENMFWYRQDPGLGLRLIYFSYDVKMKEKGDIPEGYSVSREKKERFSLILESASTNQTSMYLCASRLAGGPTYEQYFGPGTRLTVT.

The V and J genes are TRBV10-3 and TRBJ2-5; D is possibly TRBD2 (6 bases). The V and J ends lost 3 bases and 5 bases respectively, with 10 bases between them. There are 13 residues in the CDR3. The germline V gene encodes CDR1 ENHRY and CDR2 SYGVKD. The CDR3 bases are TGTGCCATCAGTGATGGAGGGTTGGAGACCCAGTACTTC. As protein: CAISDGGLETQYF.

The V and J genes are TRBV5-1 and TRBJ2-1, with D possibly called TRBD1 or TRBD2 (5 bases each). Germline CDR1 reads SGHRS; CDR2 reads YFSETQ. The length of the CDR3 is 15 residues. V was clipped by 8 bases and J by 7 bases, with 22 bases between them. CDR3 nucleotide sequence: TGCGCCAGTTCCCGGGACCTCCCTGCGCGGAATGAGCAGTTCTTC. Its translation: CASSRDLPARNEQFF.

The table lists this clone with a few counts. The chain uses TRBV5-6 and TRBJ2-5; no reliable D call. V was cut by 3 bases and J by 1 base, with 4 bases left in between. This CDR3 has 12 residues. In germline, CDR1 is SGHDT, CDR2 YYEEEE. In DNA, the CDR3 is TGTGCCAGCAGCTGGGGCCAAGAGACCCAGTACTTC. Its protein product is CASSWGQETQYF.

This sequence joins TRBV5-6 and TRBJ1-2; maybe TRBD1 (6 bases). V lost 4 bases and J 12 bases, leaving 13 bases between the germline ends. Germline CDR1 and CDR2: SGHDT and YYEEEE. The CDR3 consists of 11 residues. Written as DNA, the CDR3 is TGTGCCAGCAGCGGGGGCGGGCCCCACACCTTC. Its protein is CASSGGGPHTF.

V is TRBV5-1 and J is TRBJ2-1, with 8 positions matching TRBD1. The CDR3 has 14 amino acids. The germline V gene encodes CDR1 SGHRS and CDR2 YFSETQ. V was pared by 4 bases and J by 8 bases, with 8 bases of the junction left unmatched. The CDR3 region has the DNA TGCGCCAGCAGCCCCCGGACAGGGAGCGATGAGCAGTTCTTC. As protein: CASSPRTGSDEQFF.

The rearrangement links TRBV2 to TRBJ1-1, with 7 bases identical to TRBD1. After removal of 3 bases from V and 5 bases from J, the junction contained 15 bases not matched to a gene. This CDR3 region has 17 residues. Per the germline V gene, CDR1 is SNHLY and CDR2 is FYNNEI. The CDR3 region has the DNA TGTGCCAGCAGTGACACGTGGACAGGCAAGCTTCGAACTGAAGCTTTCTTT. Protein product: CASSDTWTGKLRTEAFF.

The V call is TRBV7-9, the J call TRBJ2-5; TRBD1 or TRBD2 may be the D gene (5 bases each). The length of the CDR3 is 15 residues. With 7 bases removed from V and 2 bases from J, the gap between germline ends came to 17 bases. Germline V CDR1 and CDR2: SEHNR, FQNEAQ (reference sequence). The CDR3 sequence: CASKLPGAAQETQYF. The CDR3 region has the DNA TGTGCCAGCAAGCTTCCCGGGGCCGCTCAAGAGACCCAGTACTTC.